This TCR beta chain was identified during a study of identical twins. TCRdb recomputed calls from the 5' RACE reads with MiXCR, one row per CDR3 protein. The data show around 570,000 distinct CDR3 sequences, 9.5% to 10% seen once. This clonotype has more than one count but fewer than ten. V trimming: 0 bases; J trimming: 3 bases; junction bases outside the gene matches: 12. The CDR3 consists of 18 residues. Germline V lookup: CDR1 SGHAT, CDR2 FQNNGV. These data were also reused for a study on yellow fever vaccine responses in identical twins.

This receptor was taken from a woman younger than 35 in good health. Material: PBMCs. The chain recombines TRBV11-2 with TRBJ2-5; 8 bases align to TRBD1. For the CDR3, the DNA is TGTGCCAGCAGCTTAGACCCCAGGACAGGGTGGGTAGAAGAGACCCAGTACTTC. Amino acids: CASSLDPRTGWVEETQYF.